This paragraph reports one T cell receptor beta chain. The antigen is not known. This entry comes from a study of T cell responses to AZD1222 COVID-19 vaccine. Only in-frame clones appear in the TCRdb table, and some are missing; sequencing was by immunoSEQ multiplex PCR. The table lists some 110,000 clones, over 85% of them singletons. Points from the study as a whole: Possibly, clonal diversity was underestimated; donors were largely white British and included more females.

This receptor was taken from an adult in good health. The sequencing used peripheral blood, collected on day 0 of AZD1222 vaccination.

The chain's CDR3 is CASRRDSWSGYTF. The CDR3 nucleotides read TGTGCCAGTAGGAGGGACAGTTGGTCCGGCTACACCTTC. The chain combines TRBV19 with TRBJ1-2, with 7 positions matching TRBD1. Unmatched junction bases numbered 9, after V lost 6 bases and J lost 8 bases. Germline V CDR1 and CDR2: LNHDA, SQIVND (reference sequence). The CDR3 is made up of 13 amino acids.